Listed here are 8 T cell receptor beta chains from one sample, sequenced in a study of beta chain features in type 1 diabetes (dated by TCRdb to between 2017 and 2018). Libraries came from the immunoSEQ multiplex PCR assay. All of the isolated RNA was reverse transcribed with the High Capacity cDNA Reverse Transcription Kit, so expressed TCRB transcripts were sequenced. The table comes from immuneACCESS by way of TCRdb, which keeps in-frame sequences with V and J called. Part of the clones is missing from these tables; in studies checked, under half for an unresolved V gene and the rest for unknown reasons. This sample is represented by 130,000 to 150,000 clones; about 50% of them were singletons. The ten largest make up under 0.5% of the sample. Sequencing input: Tregs from blood. The cell subset or site label here, explained by the study, means: regulatory CD4+ T cells. Receptors were obtained from a man aged 18 to 30 in good health.

The chain carries TRBV6-6 and TRBJ1-1; the D is unclear. V shed 6 bases and J shed 0 bases, with 14 bases lying between them. Germline lookup yields CDR1 MNHNY and CDR2 SVGAGI (reference sequence). This CDR3 is built from 15 residues. CDR3 DNA: TGTGCCAGCAGACACGGGAGGCAGATGAACACTGAAGCTTTCTTT. Residues: CASRHGRQMNTEAFF.

V gene TRBV28 combines with J gene TRBJ2-2; 7 positions agree with TRBD2. The CDR3 runs 17 residues. Trimming cost V 5 bases and J 1 base; bases outside gene matches: 10. CDR1 and CDR2 (germline): MDHEN, SYDVKM. The CDR3 coding sequence is TGTGCCAGCAGTCGCGGACTAGAAACTAAGAACACCGGGGAGCTGTTTTTT. Protein sequence: CASSRGLETKNTGELFF.

Only a few counts were recorded for this clone. The chain recombines TRBV6-6 with TRBJ1-4, with TRBD1 matching over 7 bases. J was trimmed by 5 bases and V by 2 bases; bases with no gene match: 5. From germline, CDR1 is MNHNY and CDR2 SVGAGI (reference sequence). This CDR3 comprises 15 residues. DNA of the CDR3: TGTGCCAGCAGTTACGTGGGACAGAGAAATGAAAAACTGTTTTTT. Translated, it gives CASSYVGQRNEKLFF.

The chain has TRBV5-4 and TRBJ2-1; TRBD1 is a possible D gene (7 bases). The germline gives CDR1 SGHNT, CDR2 YYREEE (reference sequence). This CDR3 is built from 19 residues. V was trimmed by 0 bases and J by 7 bases, leaving 26 bases between them. The CDR3 region has the DNA TGTGCCAGCAGCTTGGCGGGGGCAGGGGGTACTGGGTTGGGGAATGAGCAGTTCTTC. Its protein product is CASSLAGAGGTGLGNEQFF.

The V call is TRBV27, the J call TRBJ1-2, with D uncertain. This CDR3 has 16 residues. Trimming cost V 1 base and J 2 bases, with 14 bases left between them. Germline assignment: CDR1 MNHEY and CDR2 SMNVEV (reference sequence). CDR3 sequence reads: CASSLLGVGGNYGYTF. CDR3 nucleotides: TGTGCCAGCAGTTTATTGGGCGTTGGAGGAAACTATGGCTACACCTTC.

The rearrangement links TRBV7-9 to TRBJ1-1, with no clear D. The length of the CDR3 is 13 residues. CDR1 is SEHNR and CDR2 is FQNEAQ in the germline V gene (reference sequence). V was pared by 5 bases and J by 3 bases, with 10 bases between. CDR3 sequence reads: CASSPDTHTEAFF. The CDR3 bases are TGTGCCAGCAGCCCCGACACCCACACTGAAGCTTTCTTT. The complete variable domain, with remaining parts taken from reference TRBV7-9 and TRBJ1-1, reads DTGVSQNPRHKITKRGQNVTFRCDPISEHNRLYWYRQTLGQGPEFLTYFQNEAQLEKSRLLSDRFSAERPKGSFSTLEIQRTEQGDSAMYLCASSPDTHTEAFFGQGTRLTVV.

The chain couples TRBV9 to TRBJ1-1; D perhaps matches TRBD1 (5 bases). Trimming removed 1 base at V and 1 base at J, with 8 bases between. CDR1 and CDR2 (germline): SGDLS, YYNGEE. The CDR3 is made up of 14 amino acids. Here the CDR3 reads CASSVSGANTEAFF. In DNA, the CDR3 is TGTGCCAGCAGCGTAAGTGGGGCGAACACTGAAGCTTTCTTT.

The V gene is TRBV9, the J gene TRBJ2-2, with TRBD2 matching over 8 bases. Germline V lookup: CDR1 SGDLS, CDR2 YYNGEE. V lost 5 bases to trimming and J lost 6 bases; unmatched junction nucleotides: 15. The CDR3 extends over 17 amino acids. The CDR3 loop reads CASRVGGLASGAGELFF. The DNA of the CDR3 is TGTGCCAGCAGGGTCGGTGGACTAGCTTCGGGCGCCGGGGAGCTGTTTTTT.